The clone carrying this T cell receptor beta chain was detected only a few times. The antigen is undetermined. This entry comes from a study of human T cells and chemical hapten exposure. At the level of the study: Sensitizing treatment utilized 2% DPC over a roughly 2 cm by roughly 2 cm portion of upper inner arm skin. Patients, chiefly female, had alopecia areata, totalis or universalis. Small discrepancies in pooled library volume mainly accounted for the varying TCR yields per sample. Overall study findings and caveats: In the PT1 data, expanded TCR counts showed a positive correlation with patch test score.

Using its own MiXCR run on the RACE reads, TCRdb lists one record per CDR3 protein. The sample has about 39,000 distinct CDR3 sequences; around 12% are singletons. Time point indicated: pre-sensitization, week 0. Noted treatment: therapeutic diphenylcyclopropenone sensitization with weekly scalp DPC. CDR3 size: 15 residues. The junction had 13 bases not matched to a gene; V was cut back by 4 bases and J by 7 bases. Germline CDR1 DFQATT, CDR2 SNEGSKA (reference sequence). Sequencing was performed on whole blood, taken in connection with sensitization to the hapten diphenylcyclopropenone (DPC). The source is a woman aged 30 to 39 with alopecia areata. Some clones in this sample may be carry-over from other donors' samples. The chain carries TRBV20-1 and TRBJ2-7; the match to TRBD2 covers 10 bases. CDR3 region: CSATGTSDLKGEQYF. For the CDR3, the DNA is TGCAGTGCTACTGGGACTAGCGACCTTAAAGGGGAGCAGTACTTC.